What follows are 26 T cell receptor beta chains derived from one specimen sequenced in a study of blood T cell repertoires in COVID-19. The protocol was immunoSEQ multiplex PCR, while the TCRdb copy is restricted to in-frame clones and leaves out a portion. The sample includes roughly 440,000 clones, about nine tenths seen only once; the top ten take around 12%. The sample was peripheral blood. These receptors all stem from a woman in her 50s with COVID-19, enrolled during active disease.

The CDR3 loop is CATGTGAEKLFF. The CDR3 DNA reads as TGTGCCACCGGGACAGGGGCCGAAAAACTGTTTTTT. The chain combines TRBV24-1 with TRBJ1-4, with 10 positions matching TRBD1. The CDR3 length is 12 residues. V lost 9 bases, J lost 8 bases, and 2 bases stayed unmatched. Germline CDR1 is KGHDR and CDR2 is SFDVKD.

This clone was picked up a small number of times. The chain recombines TRBV13 with TRBJ2-2; TRBD2 is a possible D gene (5 bases). The V gene lost 5 bases and the J gene lost 1 base, with 17 bases spanning the gap. Germline CDR1 is PRHDT and CDR2 is FYEKMQ (reference sequence). CDR3 length equals 17 residues. As DNA, the CDR3 is TGTGCCAGCAGCCCCCCTTTAGCCGGGGTGAACACCGGGGAGCTGTTTTTT. Translation gives CASSPPLAGVNTGELFF.

The genes are TRBV5-1 and TRBJ1-2; TRBD1 agrees at 10 bases. Unmatched junction bases numbered 9, after V lost 4 bases and J lost 3 bases. Per germline, CDR1 SGHRS and CDR2 YFSETQ. The length of the CDR3 is 16 residues. The CDR3 is CASSVTTGTGDYGYTF. CDR3 bases: TGCGCCAGCAGCGTGACCACCGGGACAGGGGACTATGGCTACACCTTC. The whole variable domain, filled in from reference TRBV5-1 and TRBJ1-2, reads KAGVTQTPRYLIKTRGQQVTLSCSPISGHRSVSWYQQTPGQGLQFLFEYFSETQRNKGNFPGRFSGRQFSNSRSEMNVSTLELGDSALYLCASSVTTGTGDYGYTFGSGTRLTVV.

The chain links TRBV24-1 to TRBJ2-3; 9 positions agree with TRBD1. The V gene's germline CDR1 is KGHDR and CDR2 SFDVKD. J lost 4 bases, V lost 6 bases, and 10 bases had no gene match. This CDR3 region has 16 residues. The CDR3 sequence: CATSFLPGQGADTQYF. The CDR3, as DNA: TGTGCCACCAGTTTTCTCCCGGGACAGGGTGCAGATACGCAGTATTTT.

This chain uses TRBV10-3 with TRBJ2-3; TRBD1 is a possible D gene (6 bases). CDR1 and CDR2 from the germline V gene are ENHRY and SYGVKD. The CDR3 covers 13 residues. Trimming shortened V by 8 bases and J by 0 bases, and 9 bases separated the two germline ends. CDR3 sequence reads: CAISGESTDTQYF. The CDR3 nucleotides read TGTGCCATCTCAGGGGAGAGCACAGATACGCAGTATTTT.

The V gene is TRBV29-1, the J gene TRBJ2-1; 7 bases map to TRBD2. This CDR3 is built from 17 residues. V shed 5 bases and J 7 bases; nucleotides not matched to a gene: 20. Per the germline V gene, CDR1 is SQVTM and CDR2 is ANQGSEA. CDR3 amino acids: CSVYGLGGELAENEQFF. The CDR3, as DNA: TGCAGCGTTTATGGACTAGGCGGGGAGCTCGCGGAGAATGAGCAGTTCTTC.

This clone has just one count. The chain recombines TRBV15 with TRBJ2-5; no firm D call. The CDR3 extends over 11 amino acids. The germline gives CDR1 LNHNV, CDR2 YYDKDF (reference sequence). Trimming took off 5 bases at V and 7 bases at J, with 8 bases between the two ends. CDR3 sequence (DNA): TGTGCCACCAGCCTACCTGGGACCCAGTACTTC. Its translation: CATSLPGTQYF.

This sequence joins TRBV7-2 and TRBJ1-2; D might be TRBD1 (5 bases). V was pared by 1 base and J by 7 bases, with 16 bases between. The CDR3 is 15 amino acids. Germline V gene sequence: CDR1 SGHTA, CDR2 FQGNSA. CDR3 residues: CASSLVEGAPGGYTF. CDR3 DNA: TGTGCCAGCAGCTTAGTTGAAGGGGCGCCGGGTGGCTACACCTTC.

The gene calls are TRBV7-2 and TRBJ1-1; a possible D gene is TRBD1 (5 bases). V was trimmed by 5 bases and J by 1 base, leaving 26 bases between them. The CDR3 extends over 19 amino acids. CDR1 and CDR2 from the germline V gene are SGHTA and FQGNSA. CDR3 bases: TGTGCCAGCAGCGGGGGGGGTAGAACTAGGACGGCTGAGAACACTGAAGCTTTCTTT. Protein product: CASSGGGRTRTAENTEAFF.

The rearrangement uses TRBV28 and TRBJ1-1, with 7 bases matching TRBD1. Germline assignment: CDR1 MDHEN and CDR2 SYDVKM. V shed 6 bases, J shed 1 base, and the junction held 11 bases outside the gene matches. CDR3 length: 16 amino acids. In nucleotides, the CDR3 is TGTGCCAGCAGCTCGATACAGGGGCGGGGGAACACTGAAGCTTTCTTT. It yields the protein CASSSIQGRGNTEAFF.

The genes are TRBV19 and TRBJ2-3, with D possibly matching TRBD2 (5 bases). Trimming pared 6 bases from V and 5 bases from J, leaving 12 bases between. CDR3 size: 13 residues. The germline V gene has CDR1 LNHDA and CDR2 SQIVND (reference sequence). As DNA, the CDR3 is TGTGCCAGTAGCCTACGGGGAAGAGATACGCAGTATTTT. It is translated as CASSLRGRDTQYF.

This chain uses TRBV3-1 (or the pseudogene TRBV3-2) with TRBJ1-2, with 7 bases lining up with TRBD1. Per germline, CDR1 LGHDT and CDR2 YNNKEL (reference sequence). V lost 5 bases, J lost 5 bases, and 14 bases stayed unmatched. CDR3 length equals 16 residues. The CDR3 coding sequence is TGTGCCAGCAGCTTAAATCAGTTGACAGGGTCTTATGGCTACACCTTC. This translates into CASSLNQLTGSYGYTF.

This clone was seen just once. The chain is built from TRBV21-1 and TRBJ1-1; the table assigns TRBD1, which was not confirmed against the DNA. TRBV21-1 is assigned pseudogene status. This CDR3 has 15 residues. The CDR3 sequence: CASNVPPQGDLDAFF. The DNA of the CDR3 is TGTGCCAGCAACGTCCCCCCACAGGGGGATCTGGACGCTTTCTTT.

The chain is built from TRBV9 and TRBJ1-2; 8 positions agree with TRBD1. Trimming cost V 4 bases and J 7 bases; bases outside gene matches: 9. Germline CDR1 is SGDLS and CDR2 is YYNGEE. The CDR3 covers 14 residues. In DNA, the CDR3 is TGTGCCAGCAGCTCCCGGACAGGGAATGGTGGCTACACCTTC. Encoded protein: CASSSRTGNGGYTF.

The chain links TRBV19 to TRBJ2-7; TRBD1 might be the D (5 bases). Looked up from germline, CDR1 is LNHDA and CDR2 is SQIVND (reference sequence). CDR3 size: 13 residues. V lost 0 bases to trimming and J lost 5 bases, with 8 bases between them. CDR3 protein: CASSIEPGNEQYF. The CDR3 bases are TGTGCCAGTAGTATAGAGCCAGGGAACGAGCAGTACTTC.

This clone occurred once. This chain uses TRBV30 with TRBJ2-7, with a possible D match to TRBD1 (6 bases). This CDR3 has 12 residues. Germline V gene sequence: CDR1 GTSNPN, CDR2 SVGIG (reference sequence). V was cut by 1 base and J by 8 bases, with 12 bases left in between. The CDR3 loop is CAWSAPGAKQYF. The CDR3 DNA reads TGTGCCTGGAGTGCCCCAGGGGCCAAGCAGTACTTC.

The genes are TRBV27 and TRBJ2-2; D is possibly TRBD1 (6 bases). Between the trimmed V and J ends, which lost 7 bases and 4 bases, there was a span of 10 bases. Per the germline V gene, CDR1 is MNHEY and CDR2 is SMNVEV (reference sequence). The CDR3 has 13 residues. The CDR3 coding sequence is TGTGCCAGCATAGGGGGACCCACCGGGGAGCTGTTTTTT. Its protein product is CASIGGPTGELFF.

The genes are TRBV9 and TRBJ1-1; 9 bases align to TRBD1. Germline V gene sequence: CDR1 SGDLS, CDR2 YYNGEE. This CDR3 contains 15 residues. V trimming: 2 bases; J trimming: 4 bases; junction bases outside the gene matches: 6. Here the CDR3 reads CASSVEQGAVTEAFF. In DNA, the CDR3 is TGTGCCAGCAGCGTCGAACAGGGGGCTGTCACTGAAGCTTTCTTT. The variable domain in full, completed from reference TRBV9 and TRBJ1-1, reads DSGVTQTPKHLITATGQRVTLRCSPRSGDLSVYWYQQSLDQGLQFLIQYYNGEERAKGNILERFSAQQFPDLHSELNLSSLELGDSALYFCASSVEQGAVTEAFFGQGTRLTVV.

This chain links TRBV6-5 with TRBJ1-2; no definite D call. CDR1 and CDR2 (germline): MNHEY, SVGAGI. CDR3 length equals 12 residues. Trimming left V 6 bases short and J 8 bases short, with 13 bases between. In DNA, the CDR3 is TGTGCCAGCAGACCTCCGAGTCGGGGCTACACCTTC. Amino acids: CASRPPSRGYTF.

This clone was seen just once. The chain employs TRBV11-2 and TRBJ1-6; 8 bases fit TRBD1. The CDR3 runs to 15 residues. V lost 1 base to trimming and J lost 10 bases; unmatched junction nucleotides: 6. Germline CDR1 SGHAT, CDR2 FQNNGV. CDR3 amino acids: CASSLVSTGESPLHF. The CDR3 bases are TGTGCCAGCAGCTTAGTGTCGACAGGGGAGTCACCCCTCCACTTT.

This rearrangement joins TRBV11-2 to TRBJ1-2; possible D gene TRBD1, 6 bases. The CDR3 is 12 amino acids. Germline V lookup: CDR1 SGHAT, CDR2 FQNNGV. Trimming stripped 4 bases from V and 8 bases from J, with 11 bases between. CDR3 region: CASSWEGGGYTF. The CDR3 DNA reads TGTGCCAGCAGCTGGGAGGGGGGAGGCTACACCTTC.

V is TRBV7-9 and J is TRBJ1-2; 12 bases line up with TRBD1. CDR1 SEHNR and CDR2 FQNEAQ come from the germline V gene (reference sequence). This CDR3 has 15 amino acids. The J segment lost 2 bases and the V segment lost 5 bases, leaving 3 bases of the junction unmatched. The CDR3 coding sequence is TGTGCCAGCAGCCCCGGGACAGGGGGCAACTATGGCTACACCTTC. This codes for CASSPGTGGNYGYTF.

The chain combines TRBV5-1 with TRBJ1-1; D not resolved. Trimming removed 0 bases at V and 6 bases at J, with 9 bases between. Germline CDR1 SGHRS, CDR2 YFSETQ. The CDR3 runs to 13 residues. The CDR3 region has the DNA TGCGCCAGCAGCTTGGATATAGCCGCTGAAGCTTTCTTT. Translation: CASSLDIAAEAFF.

This chain uses TRBV2 with TRBJ1-5, with D perhaps TRBD1 (5 bases). The V gene lost 3 bases and the J gene lost 0 bases, with 9 bases spanning the gap. This CDR3 is 15 amino acids long. Per the germline V gene, CDR1 is SNHLY and CDR2 is FYNNEI. The CDR3 nucleotides read TGTGCCAGCAGTGAGGGGGGGAATAGCAATCAGCCCCAGCATTTT. Residues: CASSEGGNSNQPQHF.

The V gene is TRBV30, the J gene TRBJ2-2, with a tentative D call TRBD1 (5 bases). Per germline, CDR1 GTSNPN and CDR2 SVGIG (reference sequence). The CDR3 is made up of 17 amino acids. Between the trimmed V and J ends, which lost 2 bases and 2 bases, there was a span of 18 bases. The chain's CDR3 is CAWSKGRVPSNTGELFF. The DNA of the CDR3 is TGTGCCTGGAGTAAAGGCAGGGTGCCTTCTAACACCGGGGAGCTGTTTTTT.

The rearrangement uses TRBV29-1 and TRBJ2-1, with D possibly matching TRBD1 (6 bases). Germline assignment: CDR1 SQVTM and CDR2 ANQGSEA. Between the trimmed V and J ends, which lost 1 base and 5 bases, there was a span of 9 bases. The CDR3 spans 13 residues. The CDR3 here is CSVEGTANNEQFF. The CDR3 DNA is TGCAGCGTTGAAGGGACAGCTAACAATGAGCAGTTCTTC.